This T cell receptor beta chain was identified during a study of early T cells in non-severe SARS-CoV-2 infection. Many counts were recorded for this clonotype. The CDR3 totals 17 residues. CDR1 and CDR2 from the germline V gene are LGHNA and YSLEER. V shed 5 bases and J shed 5 bases, with 19 bases lying between them. TCRdb re-analysed the 5' RACE reads in MiXCR, keeping a single row per CDR3 protein. In the table there are roughly 8,500 distinct CDR3 sequences, 4% to 6% of which are singletons. The chain is built from TRBV4-3 and TRBJ1-6; D may be TRBD1 (5 bases). The sequencing sample was made of whole blood. This TCR derives from an adult who was a healthcare worker with PCR-confirmed SARS-CoV-2 infection or an uninfected control (not recorded which). CDR3 region: CASSKGHKGINNSPLHF. The CDR3, as DNA: TGCGCCAGCAGCAAAGGACATAAGGGGATCAATAATTCACCCCTCCACTTT.